This is a list of T cell receptor beta chains from one sample in a study of OX40 agonist ivuxolimab in advanced cancers. Data came from immunoSEQ multiplex PCR; TCRdb stores just in-frame clones and leaves some out. The sample yields tens of thousands of clones, 65% to 85% seen once. Sequencing was performed on CD4+ or CD8+ T cells sorted from blood, taken in a trial of the OX40 agonist ivuxolimab. Every receptor here comes from an adult with an advanced solid tumor such as melanoma, head and neck, liver or kidney cancer. The CDR3 runs from the conserved cysteine through the conserved F or W. D genes are given only for firm matches. Where a row states a size, it is once, few, many or the class of an expanded clone; other rows omit it.

clone size: NA
D gene: NA
J gene: TRBJ1-6
V gene: TRBV5-1
CDR3 DNA: TGCGCCAGCAGTGGGAGCTCCTATAATTCACCCCTCCACTTT
CDR3 protein: CASSGSSYNSPLHF

clone size: NA
D gene: TRBD2
J gene: TRBJ2-7
V gene: TRBV4-2
CDR3 DNA: TGTGCCAGCAGCCAAGGGACTAGCGGGGGTTTCTCCTACGAGCAGTACTTC
CDR3 protein: CASSQGTSGGFSYEQYF

clone size: NA
D gene: NA
J gene: TRBJ1-5
V gene: TRBV2
CDR3 DNA: TGTGCCAGCAGGAAGGAACCCAATCAGCCCCAGCATTTT
CDR3 protein: CASRKEPNQPQHF

clone size: NA
D gene: TRBD2
J gene: TRBJ2-7
V gene: TRBV5-1
CDR3 DNA: TGCGCCAGCAGCATCCAAACTAGCGGGGGGCCCTCCTACGAGCAGTACTTC
CDR3 protein: CASSIQTSGGPSYEQYF

clone size: few
D gene: NA
J gene: TRBJ2-7
V gene: TRBV4-2
CDR3 DNA: TGTGCCAGCAGCCTATGGACGGGGGTTTCCTACGAGCAGTACTTC
CDR3 protein: CASSLWTGVSYEQYF

clone size: NA
D gene: TRBD2
J gene: TRBJ2-7
V gene: TRBV7-2
CDR3 DNA: TGTGCCAGCAGCTTAGCTAGCGGGGGGCTGAACGAGCAGTACTTC
CDR3 protein: CASSLASGGLNEQYF

clone size: NA
D gene: NA
J gene: TRBJ1-1
V gene: TRBV4-2
CDR3 DNA: TGTGCCAGCAGCCAAGATTACAAAGGGCGGGGGACCACTGAAGCTTTCTTT
CDR3 protein: CASSQDYKGRGTTEAFF

clone size: once
D gene: NA
J gene: TRBJ2-2
V gene: TRBV9
CDR3 DNA: TGTGCCAGCAGCGTAGGGAACACCGGGGAGCTGTTTTTT
CDR3 protein: CASSVGNTGELFF

clone size: NA
D gene: NA
J gene: TRBJ1-2
V gene: TRBV5-1
CDR3 DNA: TGCGCCAGCAGCTTGGCCGAGGGTAGCGGCTACACCTTC
CDR3 protein: CASSLAEGSGYTF

clone size: NA
D gene: NA
J gene: TRBJ1-2
V gene: TRBV4-3
CDR3 DNA: TGCGCCAGCAGCCCGACCACAGTAGCCTATGGCTACACCTTC
CDR3 protein: CASSPTTVAYGYTF

clone size: once
D gene: NA
J gene: TRBJ2-1
V gene: TRBV7-9
CDR3 DNA: TGTGCCAGCAGCTTCGGGGGAACTAATGAGCAGTTCTTC
CDR3 protein: CASSFGGTNEQFF

clone size: NA
D gene: NA
J gene: TRBJ2-4
V gene: TRBV4-1
CDR3 DNA: TGCGCCAGCAGCCCAAGCAGGGGGGGCGCGGGAAACATTCAGTACTTC
CDR3 protein: CASSPSRGGAGNIQYF

clone size: NA
D gene: TRBD1
J gene: TRBJ2-7
V gene: TRBV6-5
CDR3 DNA: TGTGCCAGCAGGCCCCAAGGGACAGGGGTTCACGAGCAGTACTTC
CDR3 protein: CASRPQGTGVHEQYF

clone size: few
D gene: NA
J gene: TRBJ1-1
V gene: TRBV6-5
CDR3 DNA: TGTGCCAGCAGTTACCTGCGCGCGGGGCGAGCTGAAGCTTTCTTT
CDR3 protein: CASSYLRAGRAEAFF

clone size: NA
D gene: TRBD1
J gene: TRBJ1-1
V gene: TRBV2
CDR3 DNA: TGTGCCAGCAGCGGACAGGGGAGGAACACTGAAGCTTTCTTT
CDR3 protein: CASSGQGRNTEAFF

clone size: NA
D gene: NA
J gene: TRBJ2-6
V gene: TRBV7-6
CDR3 DNA: TGTGCCAGCAGCTTAGTGGGAGCATCCCCCTCTGGGGCCAACGTCCTGACTTTC
CDR3 protein: CASSLVGASPSGANVLTF

clone size: NA
D gene: TRBD2
J gene: TRBJ2-7
V gene: TRBV2
CDR3 DNA: TGTGCCAGCAGCCTACGGGGGGGGGCCGACCTGGTAGTGGCCTACGAGCAGTACTTC
CDR3 protein: CASSLRGGADLVVAYEQYF

clone size: NA
D gene: NA
J gene: TRBJ1-1
V gene: TRBV19
CDR3 DNA: TGTGCCAGTAGTATAGTCCCAGGGACGAACACTGAAGCTTTCTTT
CDR3 protein: CASSIVPGTNTEAFF

clone size: NA
D gene: TRBD2
J gene: TRBJ2-5
V gene: TRBV29-1
CDR3 DNA: TGCAGCGTTGAGGGTAGGCGGGGGGCGACCCAGTACTTC
CDR3 protein: CSVEGRRGATQYF

clone size: once
D gene: TRBD2
J gene: TRBJ2-3
V gene: TRBV4-2
CDR3 DNA: TGTGCCAGCAGCCAAGCAGGGATTAGCGGGGGGCACACAGATACGCAGTATTTT
CDR3 protein: CASSQAGISGGHTDTQYF

clone size: NA
D gene: NA
J gene: TRBJ2-3
V gene: TRBV19
CDR3 DNA: TGTGCCAGTAGTATAGACGGGCGTATCTCTAGCACAGATACGCAGTATTTT
CDR3 protein: CASSIDGRISSTDTQYF

clone size: NA
D gene: NA
J gene: TRBJ2-5
V gene: TRBV6-6
CDR3 DNA: TGTGCCAGCAGTAACAGCCAAGAGACCCAGTACTTC
CDR3 protein: CASSNSQETQYF

clone size: NA
D gene: NA
J gene: TRBJ1-4
V gene: TRBV6-6
CDR3 DNA: TGTGCCAGCAGCTCCGACAGAGGCGGAGAAAAACTGTTTTTT
CDR3 protein: CASSSDRGGEKLFF

clone size: NA
D gene: NA
J gene: TRBJ1-4
V gene: TRBV7-6
CDR3 DNA: TGTGCCAGCAGACTCTCACCAGTGGGCAATGAAAAACTGTTTTTT
CDR3 protein: CASRLSPVGNEKLFF

clone size: NA
D gene: NA
J gene: TRBJ1-6
V gene: TRBV18
CDR3 DNA: TGTGCCAGCTCCTCGCGGACGGACAGAAGCAATTCACCCCTCCACTTT
CDR3 protein: CASSSRTDRSNSPLHF

clone size: NA
D gene: NA
J gene: TRBJ2-5
V gene: TRBV11-2
CDR3 DNA: TGTGCCAGCAGCTTACAGGGGCTGGGAGAGACCCAGTACTTC
CDR3 protein: CASSLQGLGETQYF

clone size: NA
D gene: NA
J gene: TRBJ1-4
V gene: TRBV4-1
CDR3 DNA: TGCGCCAGCAGCCAAGAGGGGAACACCAGGATGGAAAAACTGTTTTTT
CDR3 protein: CASSQEGNTRMEKLFF

clone size: NA
D gene: TRBD1
J gene: TRBJ2-2
V gene: TRBV9
CDR3 DNA: TGTGCCAGCAGCGCGACCGACAGGGTCATCGGGGAGCTGTTTTTT
CDR3 protein: CASSATDRVIGELFF

clone size: once
D gene: NA
J gene: TRBJ2-6
V gene: TRBV7-9
CDR3 DNA: TGTGCCAGCAGCTTTGTAGGGTCTGGGGCCAACGTCCTGACTTTC
CDR3 protein: CASSFVGSGANVLTF

clone size: NA
D gene: TRBD1
J gene: TRBJ2-4
V gene: TRBV6-1
CDR3 DNA: TGTGCCAGCAGGGCAGGACAGGGGTTGTTAAACATTCAGTACTTC
CDR3 protein: CASRAGQGLLNIQYF

clone size: NA
D gene: TRBD2
J gene: TRBJ2-1
V gene: TRBV9
CDR3 DNA: TGTGCCAGCAGCGTAGACGGGGGGGCTATTGATGAGCAGTTCTTC
CDR3 protein: CASSVDGGAIDEQFF

clone size: NA
D gene: NA
J gene: TRBJ2-5
V gene: TRBV10-3
CDR3 DNA: TGTGCCATCAGTGAGTCGACCGAGGGGGGGGCTGAGACCCAGTACTTC
CDR3 protein: CAISESTEGGAETQYF

clone size: NA
D gene: NA
J gene: TRBJ1-6
V gene: TRBV27
CDR3 DNA: TGTGCCAGCATGTTGGAGGGGCTAAATTCACCCCTCCACTTT
CDR3 protein: CASMLEGLNSPLHF

clone size: NA
D gene: NA
J gene: TRBJ2-7
V gene: TRBV21-1
CDR3 DNA: TGTGCCAGCAGCACCAACAGCGTGAGCTACGAGCAGTACTTC
CDR3 protein: CASSTNSVSYEQYF

clone size: NA
D gene: TRBD2
J gene: TRBJ2-3
V gene: TRBV9
CDR3 DNA: TGTGCCAGCAGCGTAGGTGGACTAGCGGGGGAAGCAGATACGCAGTATTTT
CDR3 protein: CASSVGGLAGEADTQYF

clone size: NA
D gene: NA
J gene: TRBJ1-2
V gene: TRBV28
CDR3 DNA: TGTGCCAGCAGTGGACAGCACTATGGCTACACCTTC
CDR3 protein: CASSGQHYGYTF

clone size: NA
D gene: NA
J gene: TRBJ1-1
V gene: TRBV18
CDR3 DNA: TGTGCCAGCTCACCGGAAATGAACACTGAAGCTTTCTTT
CDR3 protein: CASSPEMNTEAFF

clone size: NA
D gene: NA
J gene: TRBJ2-7
V gene: TRBV4-2
CDR3 DNA: TGTGCCAGCAGCCAGCTGATCCGGGGTACCTCCTACGAGCAGTACTTC
CDR3 protein: CASSQLIRGTSYEQYF

clone size: NA
D gene: TRBD2
J gene: TRBJ2-3
V gene: TRBV6-1
CDR3 DNA: TGTGCCACTAGCGGGGGGGCCTTGTTGACAGATACGCAGTATTTT
CDR3 protein: CATSGGALLTDTQYF

clone size: once
D gene: TRBD1
J gene: TRBJ1-1
V gene: TRBV7-9
CDR3 DNA: TGTGCCAGCAGCGTAGGACAGGGTACGGCTTTCTTT
CDR3 protein: CASSVGQGTAFF

clone size: NA
D gene: TRBD1
J gene: TRBJ1-4
V gene: TRBV6-1
CDR3 DNA: TGTGCCAGCAGCCGCGTGGGACAGGGCGAAAAACTGTTTTTT
CDR3 protein: CASSRVGQGEKLFF

clone size: once
D gene: TRBD1
J gene: TRBJ1-5
V gene: TRBV18
CDR3 DNA: TGTGCCAGCTCACTAGACGGACAGGCGAATCAGCCCCAGCATTTT
CDR3 protein: CASSLDGQANQPQHF

clone size: NA
D gene: TRBD1
J gene: TRBJ1-2
V gene: TRBV18
CDR3 DNA: TGTGCCAGCTCACCTATGGACAGGGTGAACTATGGCTACACCTTC
CDR3 protein: CASSPMDRVNYGYTF

clone size: many
D gene: NA
J gene: TRBJ1-1
V gene: TRBV10-3
CDR3 DNA: TGTGCCATCAGTGCCCGGGACGGTGAAGCTTTCTTT
CDR3 protein: CAISARDGEAFF

clone size: NA
D gene: NA
J gene: TRBJ2-7
V gene: TRBV11-3
CDR3 DNA: TGTGCCAGCAGCTTAGGTTCAGGGGGGACAGATCCCTACGAGCAGTACTTC
CDR3 protein: CASSLGSGGTDPYEQYF

clone size: NA
D gene: TRBD1
J gene: TRBJ2-6
V gene: TRBV10-2
CDR3 DNA: TGCGCCAGCAGCCTGGGACAGGCTGGCTCTGGGGCCAACGTCCTGACTTTC
CDR3 protein: CASSLGQAGSGANVLTF

clone size: once
D gene: TRBD1
J gene: TRBJ1-2
V gene: TRBV11-3
CDR3 DNA: TGTGCCAGCAGCTTAGCAGTTCGGGCAGGGGGCTTGGCCTATGGCTACACCTTC
CDR3 protein: CASSLAVRAGGLAYGYTF

clone size: once
D gene: TRBD1
J gene: TRBJ1-5
V gene: TRBV2
CDR3 DNA: TGTGCCGGAAGGGGGCAGCATAGCAATCAGCCCCAGCATTTT
CDR3 protein: CAGRGQHSNQPQHF

clone size: NA
D gene: NA
J gene: TRBJ2-2
V gene: TRBV6-5
CDR3 DNA: TGTGCCAGCAGACCACAGGGGAACACCGGGGAGCTGTTTTTT
CDR3 protein: CASRPQGNTGELFF

clone size: NA
D gene: TRBD1
J gene: TRBJ2-5
V gene: TRBV6-9
CDR3 DNA: TGTGCCAGAAGGACAGGGGTTCAAGGGACCCAGTACTTC
CDR3 protein: CARRTGVQGTQYF

clone size: NA
D gene: NA
J gene: TRBJ1-2
V gene: TRBV29-1
CDR3 DNA: TGCAGCGTTGAAGATAGGACGAGGGGCTACACCTTC
CDR3 protein: CSVEDRTRGYTF

clone size: NA
D gene: NA
J gene: TRBJ2-3
V gene: TRBV7-6
CDR3 DNA: TGTGCCAGCAGCTTAGACCTGAGGGGGGATGGCACAGATACGCAGTATTTT
CDR3 protein: CASSLDLRGDGTDTQYF

clone size: NA
D gene: TRBD2
J gene: TRBJ2-7
V gene: TRBV18
CDR3 DNA: TGTGCCAGCTCACCGGGGACTAGCTCCTACGAGCAGTACTTC
CDR3 protein: CASSPGTSSYEQYF